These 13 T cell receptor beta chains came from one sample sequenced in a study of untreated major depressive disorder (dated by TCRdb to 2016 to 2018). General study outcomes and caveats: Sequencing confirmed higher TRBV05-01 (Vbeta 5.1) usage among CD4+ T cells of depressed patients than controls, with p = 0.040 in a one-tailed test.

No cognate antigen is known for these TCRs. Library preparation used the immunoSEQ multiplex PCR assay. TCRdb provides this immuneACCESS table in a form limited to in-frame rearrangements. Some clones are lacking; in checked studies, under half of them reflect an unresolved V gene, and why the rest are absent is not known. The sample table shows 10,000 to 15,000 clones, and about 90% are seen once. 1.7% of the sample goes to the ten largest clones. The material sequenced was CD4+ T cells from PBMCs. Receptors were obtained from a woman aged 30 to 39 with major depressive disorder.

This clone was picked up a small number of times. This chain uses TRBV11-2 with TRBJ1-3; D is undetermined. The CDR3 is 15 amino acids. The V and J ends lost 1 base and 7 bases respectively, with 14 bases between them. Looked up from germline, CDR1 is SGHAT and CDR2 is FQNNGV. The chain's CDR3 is CASSLVGVRSNTIYF. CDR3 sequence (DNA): TGTGCCAGCAGCTTAGTCGGCGTCCGCAGTAACACCATATATTTT.

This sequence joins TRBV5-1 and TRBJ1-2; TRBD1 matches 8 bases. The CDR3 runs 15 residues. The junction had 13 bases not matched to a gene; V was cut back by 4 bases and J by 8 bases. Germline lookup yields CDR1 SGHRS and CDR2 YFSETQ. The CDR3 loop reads CASSLSPDRGGGYTF. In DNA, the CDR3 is TGCGCCAGCAGCCTTTCCCCTGACAGGGGTGGAGGCTACACCTTC.

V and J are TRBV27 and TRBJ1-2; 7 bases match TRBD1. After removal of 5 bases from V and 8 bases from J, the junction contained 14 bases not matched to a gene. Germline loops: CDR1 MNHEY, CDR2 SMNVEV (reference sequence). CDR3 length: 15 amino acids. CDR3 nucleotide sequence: TGTGCCAGCAGTCTACAAATGGGACAGCGAGGGGGCTACACCTTC. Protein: CASSLQMGQRGGYTF.

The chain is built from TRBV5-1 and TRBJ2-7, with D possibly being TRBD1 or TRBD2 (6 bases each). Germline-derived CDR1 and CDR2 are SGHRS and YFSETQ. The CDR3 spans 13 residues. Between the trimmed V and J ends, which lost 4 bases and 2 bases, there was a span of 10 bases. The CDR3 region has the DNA TGCGCCAGCAGCGAGGGGGGAACCTACGAGCAGTACTTC. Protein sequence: CASSEGGTYEQYF.

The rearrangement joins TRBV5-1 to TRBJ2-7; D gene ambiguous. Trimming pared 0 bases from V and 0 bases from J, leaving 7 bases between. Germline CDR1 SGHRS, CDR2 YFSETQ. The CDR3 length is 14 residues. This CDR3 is CASSLDTNSYEQYF. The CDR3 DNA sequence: TGCGCCAGCAGCTTGGACACAAACTCCTACGAGCAGTACTTC.

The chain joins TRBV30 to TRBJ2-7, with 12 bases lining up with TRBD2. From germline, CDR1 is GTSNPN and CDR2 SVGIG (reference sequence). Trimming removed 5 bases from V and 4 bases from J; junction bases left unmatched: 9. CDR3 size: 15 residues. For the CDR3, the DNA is TGTGCCTGGCGGATGACTAGCGGGAGTGGGTACGAGCAGTACTTC. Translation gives CAWRMTSGSGYEQYF. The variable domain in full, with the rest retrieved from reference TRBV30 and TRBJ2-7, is SQTIHQWPATLVQPVGSPLSLECTVEGTSNPNLYWYRQAAGRGLQLLFYSVGIGQISSEVPQNLSASRPQDRQFILSSKKLLLSDSGFYLCAWRMTSGSGYEQYFGPGTRLTVT.

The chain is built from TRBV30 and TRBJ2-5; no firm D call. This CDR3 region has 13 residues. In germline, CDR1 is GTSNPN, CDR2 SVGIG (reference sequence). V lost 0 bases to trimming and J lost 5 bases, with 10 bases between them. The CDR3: CAWSVRTTETQYF. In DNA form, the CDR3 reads TGTGCCTGGAGTGTACGGACGACCGAGACCCAGTACTTC.

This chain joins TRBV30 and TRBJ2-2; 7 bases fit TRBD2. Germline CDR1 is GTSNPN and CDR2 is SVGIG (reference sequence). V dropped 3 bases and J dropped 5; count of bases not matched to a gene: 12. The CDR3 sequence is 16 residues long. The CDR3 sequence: CAWRSGRERGTGELFF. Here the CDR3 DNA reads TGTGCCTGGAGGTCGGGGCGGGAGCGGGGTACCGGGGAGCTGTTTTTT.

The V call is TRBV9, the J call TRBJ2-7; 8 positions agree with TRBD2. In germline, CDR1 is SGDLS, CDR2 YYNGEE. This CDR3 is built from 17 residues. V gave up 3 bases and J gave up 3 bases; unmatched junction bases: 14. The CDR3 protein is CASSAKAGTRNYYEQYF. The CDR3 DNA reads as TGTGCCAGCAGCGCCAAAGCCGGGACTAGAAATTACTACGAGCAGTACTTC.

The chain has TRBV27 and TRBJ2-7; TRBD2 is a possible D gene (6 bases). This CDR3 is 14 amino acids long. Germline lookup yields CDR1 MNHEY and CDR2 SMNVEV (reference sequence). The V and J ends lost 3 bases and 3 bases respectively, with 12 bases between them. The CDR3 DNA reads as TGTGCCAGCAGTTTGGATACCGGGGGCTACGAGCAGTACTTC. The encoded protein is CASSLDTGGYEQYF.

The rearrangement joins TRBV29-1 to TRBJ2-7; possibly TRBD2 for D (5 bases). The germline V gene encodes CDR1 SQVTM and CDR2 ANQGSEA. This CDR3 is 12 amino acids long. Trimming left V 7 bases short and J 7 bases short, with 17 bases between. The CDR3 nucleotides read TGCAGCGCTGGAGGCGCGTCGGGAGAGCAGTACTTC. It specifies CSAGGASGEQYF.

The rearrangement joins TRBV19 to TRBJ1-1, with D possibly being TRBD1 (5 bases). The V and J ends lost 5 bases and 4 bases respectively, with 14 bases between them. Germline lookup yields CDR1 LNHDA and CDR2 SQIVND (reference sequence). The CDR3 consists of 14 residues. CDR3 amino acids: CASSDRGVFTEAFF. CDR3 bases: TGTGCCAGTAGTGACAGAGGTGTTTTCACTGAAGCTTTCTTT.

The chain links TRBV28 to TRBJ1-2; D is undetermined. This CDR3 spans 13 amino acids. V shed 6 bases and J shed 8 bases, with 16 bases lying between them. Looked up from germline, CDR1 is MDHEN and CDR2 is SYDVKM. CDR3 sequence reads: CASRLVLTSGYTF. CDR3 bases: TGTGCCAGCAGACTCGTTCTAACTTCGGGCTACACCTTC.